This T cell receptor (beta chain) stems from a study of CD8 T cells in ankylosing spondylitis. Preparation of TCR beta libraries was done by quantitative 5'-RACE with molecular barcodes. TCRdb itself ran the 5' RACE reads through MiXCR, one entry per CDR3 protein. There are under 300,000 distinct CDR3 sequences in the sample; about 10% occur only once, and 2.6% lies in the top ten. Study-wide points: In peripheral blood, disease-linked CD8+ clones occurred at relatively low frequencies.

This clonotype showed up just a few times. What it binds is unknown. The sequence came from a male donor with ankylosing spondylitis or in good health (not recorded which). Sequencing was done on a sample of blood, either unsorted or a sorted T cell fraction (not recorded which).

The CDR3 reads CASSLGGGESNQPQHF. CDR3 coding DNA: TGTGCCAGCAGCTTGGGTGGGGGGGAAAGCAATCAGCCCCAGCATTTT. The V gene is TRBV7-9, the J gene TRBJ1-5, with D perhaps TRBD1 (5 bases). The CDR3 extends over 16 amino acids. Germline V lookup: CDR1 SEHNR, CDR2 FQNEAQ (reference sequence). V shed 3 bases and J shed 1 base, with 13 bases lying between them. Filled out from reference TRBV7-9 and TRBJ1-5, the complete variable domain reads DTGVSQNPRHKITKRGQNVTFRCDPISEHNRLYWYRQTLGQGPEFLTYFQNEAQLEKSRLLSDRFSAERPKGSFSTLEIQRTEQGDSAMYLCASSLGGGESNQPQHFGDGTRLSIL.